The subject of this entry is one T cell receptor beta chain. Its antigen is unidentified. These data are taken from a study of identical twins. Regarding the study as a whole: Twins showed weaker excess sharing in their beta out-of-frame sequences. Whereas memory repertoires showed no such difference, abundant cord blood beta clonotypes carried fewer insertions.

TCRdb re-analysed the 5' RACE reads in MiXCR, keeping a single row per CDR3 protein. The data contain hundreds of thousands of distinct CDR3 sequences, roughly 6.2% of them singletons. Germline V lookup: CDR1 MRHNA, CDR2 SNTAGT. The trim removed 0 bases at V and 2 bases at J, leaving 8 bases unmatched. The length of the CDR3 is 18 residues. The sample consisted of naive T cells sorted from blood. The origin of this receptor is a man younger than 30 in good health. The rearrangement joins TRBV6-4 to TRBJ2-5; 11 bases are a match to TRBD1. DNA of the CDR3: TGTGCCAGCAGTGACTCGGACAGGGGGCGCGACCCGCAAGAGACCCAGTACTTC. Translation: CASSDSDRGRDPQETQYF.